Below are 25 T cell receptor beta chains sequenced from a single sample in a study of tumor-infiltrating lymphocytes in primary liver carcinoma. A primer matching the constant region was used to make TCR beta cDNA from 500 ng of total RNA. It was through three nested multiplex PCR rounds of slightly modified ARM-PCR that TCR beta libraries arose. Forward primers for TRBV1-TRBV30 and a C-beta reverse primer served the first two PCR rounds, at about 10 cycles each. TCRdb reanalysed the multiplex PCR reads using MiXCR and keeps one entry per CDR3 protein. Of tens of thousands of distinct CDR3 sequences in the sample, 75% to 80% are singletons; the top ten hold about half. Without any cell sorting, about 20-31 mg of bulk tissue yielded co-extracted RNA and DNA. The sequenced material came from liver tumor tissue from sampling region 3. This sample's subset: tumor region T3, left-lateral pole. The receptor set was obtained from a man between 35 and 55 years old with primary liver carcinoma and hepatitis B virus infection.

CDR3 sequence reads: CTISPPTGTFTDTQYF. The CDR3 DNA sequence: TGTACCATCAGCCCTCCTACCGGGACTTTCACAGATACGCAGTATTTT. V usage is TRBV5-4 and J usage is TRBJ2-3, with a possible D match to TRBD2 (6 bases). The CDR3 covers 16 residues. Germline lookup yields CDR1 SGHNT and CDR2 YYREEE (reference sequence). Full variable domain (remainder filled in from reference TRBV5-4 and TRBJ2-3): ETGVTQSPTHLIKTRGQQVTLRCSSQSGHNTVSWYQQALGQGPQFIFQYYREEENGRGNFPPRFSGLQFPNYSSELNVNALELDDSALYLCTISPPTGTFTDTQYFGPGTRLTVL.

This clonotype was observed once. This may stem from a read error, because a much larger clone lies one nucleotide away. V is TRBV19 and J is TRBJ2-2; a possible D gene is TRBD2 (5 bases). CDR1 LNHDA and CDR2 SQIVND come from the germline V gene (reference sequence). V was shortened by 3 bases and J by 4 bases, with 12 bases between the two germline ends. The CDR3 runs to 15 residues. Here the CDR3 reads CASSMYGKGTGELFF. The DNA of the CDR3 is TGTGCCAGTAGTATGTACGGGAAGGGCACCGGGGAGCTGTTTTTT.

A word on this clonotype: The CDR3 ends on some other residue instead of the conserved phenylalanine or tryptophan, so this is likely a read error. The J gene is TRBJ2-5, the V gene TRBV28, with 7 bases aligning to TRBD2. CDR1 is MDHEN and CDR2 is SYDVKM in the germline V gene. The CDR3 consists of 15 residues. This chain's CDR3 is CVSNERREIIETQYY. The CDR3, as DNA: TGTGTCAGCAATGAAAGGCGGGAGATCATAGAGACCCAGTACTAC.

On this clonotype: Germline is not matched at one junction end, which may reflect a read error. This chain connects TRBV24-1 to TRBJ2-6, with TRBD1 matching over 8 bases. The length of the CDR3 is 18 residues. Per the germline V gene, CDR1 is KGHDR and CDR2 is SFDVKD. The CDR3 protein is CATSDIGTGDSGANVLSF. In DNA form, the CDR3 reads TGTGCCACCAGTGATATCGGGACAGGTGACTCTGGGGCCAACGTCCTGAGTTTC.

The gene calls are TRBV11-2 and TRBJ1-4; 7 positions agree with TRBD1. CDR3 size: 16 residues. The trim removed 11 bases at V and 5 bases at J, leaving 17 bases unmatched. Germline V gene lookup returns CDR1 SGHAT and CDR2 FQNNGV. CDR3 bases: TGTGCCTACAACAAGACTCCAGGGGGAACAAATGAAAAACTGTTTTTT. It yields the protein CAYNKTPGGTNEKLFF.

Remarks on this clonotype: One junction end does not reproduce the germline sequence, and a read error may be involved. The rearrangement joins TRBV10-3 to TRBJ2-7; 10 nucleotides line up with TRBD2. This CDR3 spans 19 amino acids. Germline lookup yields CDR1 ENHRY and CDR2 SYGVKD. CDR3 residues: CGITKRSGQAGGFSYEQYF. The CDR3 region has the DNA TGTGGCATCACCAAACGTTCGGGACAAGCGGGAGGGTTCTCCTACGAGCAGTACTTC.

Regarding this clonotype: Without the conserved terminal phenylalanine or tryptophan, this CDR3 likely stems from a read error. The chain employs TRBV12-3 or TRBV12-4 and TRBJ2-3; possible D gene TRBD2, 5 bases. Trimming removed 6 bases from V and 7 bases from J, with 14 bases in between. CDR3 length equals 13 residues. The CDR3 protein is CASSLRGGNTQYY. The CDR3 DNA reads as TGTGCCAGCAGCTTACGGGGTGGGAATACGCAGTATTAT.

Of note for this clonotype: Germline is not matched at one junction end, which may reflect a read error. This sequence joins TRBV11-2 and TRBJ2-5, with 7 bases lining up with TRBD2. Looked up from germline, CDR1 is SGHAT and CDR2 is FQNNGV. The CDR3 covers 15 residues. CDR3 sequence: CASSLVGGRREIQYF. CDR3 DNA sequence: TGTGCCAGCAGCCTAGTAGGCGGGAGACGGGAGATCCAGTATTTC.

Many counts were recorded for this clonotype. In nucleotides, the CDR3 is TGTGCCAGCAGCCCCCCTCCCAGCTCCTACAATGAGCAGTTCTTC. Its translation is CASSPPPSSYNEQFF. The chain uses TRBV28 and TRBJ2-1, with D hard to call. Trimming removed 6 bases from V and 0 bases from J, with 12 bases in between. This CDR3 spans 15 amino acids. Per germline, CDR1 MDHEN and CDR2 SYDVKM.

Note on this clonotype: The junction departs from germline at one end; a sequencing error may be responsible. J is TRBJ1-5 and V is TRBV6-6, with 7 bases aligning to TRBD1. The CDR3 spans 16 residues. Germline V gene data show CDR1 as MNHNY and CDR2 as SVGAGI (reference sequence). The CDR3: CASKTGTVDSYQLQHF. CDR3 nucleotide sequence: TGTGCCAGCAAGACAGGGACAGTCGATAGCTATCAGCTCCAGCATTTT.

On this clonotype itself: This may come from a read error, since a much larger clone is one base off. The V and J genes are TRBV2 and TRBJ2-7; D uncertain. The CDR3 has 13 amino acids. Per the germline V gene, CDR1 is SNHLY and CDR2 is FYNNEI. The CDR3 loop is CARSDGTSHEQYF. CDR3 DNA sequence: TGTGCCCGCAGTGATGGTACCTCCCACGAGCAGTACTTC.

Points on this clonotype: One end of the junction is discordant with germline, which a read error may explain. J is TRBJ2-7 and V is TRBV2; D is perhaps TRBD1 (6 bases). The CDR3 has 15 amino acids. The germline CDR1 and CDR2 sequences are SNHLY and FYNNEI. The CDR3 coding sequence is TGTGCCAGCAGTGAGAACAGGGCGGTCTCCTTGGAGCAATACTTC. Protein product: CASSENRAVSLEQYF.

This clonotype was seen only a few times. The chain has TRBV7-2 and TRBJ1-2; 9 bases are shared with TRBD1. Germline V CDR1 and CDR2: SGHTA, FQGNSA. This CDR3 contains 15 residues. The J segment lost 4 bases and the V segment lost 7 bases, leaving 10 bases of the junction unmatched. The CDR3 bases are TGTGCCAGCACACCCTCGGGACAGGGCTCCTATGGCTACACCTTC. Its translation is CASTPSGQGSYGYTF.

This clonotype was picked up one time. Mismatch with germline at one junction end may stem from a read error. The chain recombines TRBV4-2 with TRBJ2-7; 16 bases fit TRBD2. This CDR3 has 18 amino acids. Per the germline V gene, CDR1 is LGHNA and CDR2 is YNFKEQ. CDR3 protein: CASSGIPGLAGGPLEQYF. In nucleotides, the CDR3 is TGTGCCAGCAGTGGAATACCGGGACTAGCGGGAGGGCCACTCGAGCAGTACTTT.

This clonotype was counted only a few times. One junction end disagrees with the germline gene, perhaps due to a read error. The V and J genes are TRBV4-3 and TRBJ2-2; possibly TRBD1 or TRBD2 for D (5 bases each). Per the germline V gene, CDR1 is LGHNA and CDR2 is YSLEER. There are 17 residues in the CDR3. CDR3 residues: CAGSQETGQENTGELFF. The CDR3 nucleotides read TGCGCCGGCAGCCAAGAGACGGGGCAGGAAAACACCGGGGAGCTGTTTTTT.

As regards this clonotype: The final CDR3 position lacks the conserved phenylalanine or tryptophan, pointing to a likely read error. V usage is TRBV25-1 and J usage is TRBJ1-6; no clear D gene. The CDR3 has 16 residues. The germline gives CDR1 MGHDK, CDR2 SYGVNS. Trimming took 1 base from V and 9 from J, leaving 16 bases between them. The CDR3 loop reads CASSESEGDRTSPLHY. The CDR3 DNA reads as TGTGCCAGCAGTGAATCTGAAGGCGATCGAACTTCACCCCTCCACTAT.

A remark on this clonotype: Given the absence of the conserved phenylalanine or tryptophan at the CDR3 end, a read error is likely. The chain joins TRBV12-3 or TRBV12-4 to TRBJ1-5; D is unresolved. This CDR3 region has 15 residues. CDR3 DNA sequence: TGTGCCAGCAGTTTTGGGCAAGGAAGCATTCAGCACCAGCATTAT. Amino acids: CASSFGQGSIQHQHY.

Note on this clonotype: The CDR3 does not end in the conserved phenylalanine or tryptophan, so this is likely a read error. The chain has TRBV19 and TRBJ2-1; D remains unclear. The germline CDR1 and CDR2 sequences are LNHDA and SQIVND (reference sequence). This CDR3 has 17 residues. The germline V and J ends were trimmed by 8 bases and 3 bases, with 23 bases remaining between them. This CDR3 is CASGPPRPLGGYNEQFS. CDR3 coding DNA: TGTGCCAGTGGTCCCCCTCGCCCGTTGGGTGGCTACAATGAGCAGTTCTCC.

Details on this clonotype: One end of the junction varies from germline; a read error may be responsible. The chain links TRBV4-1 to TRBJ2-1, with no clear D. Germline V lookup: CDR1 MGHRA, CDR2 YSYEKL. The length of the CDR3 is 17 residues. CDR3 loop: CASTQGLAESSCNEQFF. The CDR3 nucleotides read TGCGCCAGCACCCAAGGGCTGGCTGAAAGCTCCTGCAATGAGCAGTTCTTC.

On this clonotype itself: This is likely a read error, given that the CDR3 carries no conserved phenylalanine or tryptophan at its end. The chain uses TRBV6-6 and TRBJ2-3; 9 nucleotides align to TRBD2. The CDR3 is made up of 16 amino acids. Germline V gene sequence: CDR1 MNHNY, CDR2 SVGAGI (reference sequence). The DNA for the CDR3 is TGTACCAGCAGGAAAGGGACTAGCAGGAGGGCGGATACGCAGTATTTA. Residues: CTSRKGTSRRADTQYL.

This clonotype was observed at least ten times. The chain recombines TRBV5-1 with TRBJ2-1; the match to TRBD2 covers 14 bases. The CDR3 covers 15 residues. The germline CDR1 and CDR2 sequences are SGHRS and YFSETQ. After removal of 3 bases from V and 9 bases from J, the junction contained 5 bases not matched to a gene. The CDR3 DNA follows: TGCGCCAGCAGCTCACGACTAGCGGGAGGGAGTGAGCAGTTCTTC. It specifies CASSSRLAGGSEQFF. The full variable domain, completed using reference TRBV5-1 and TRBJ2-1, is KAGVTQTPRYLIKTRGQQVTLSCSPISGHRSVSWYQQTPGQGLQFLFEYFSETQRNKGNFPGRFSGRQFSNSRSEMNVSTLELGDSALYLCASSSRLAGGSEQFFGPGTRLTVL.

Details on this clonotype: At one end, the junction sequence differs from germline, possibly due to a read error. The genes are TRBV24-1 and TRBJ2-1, with D possibly matching TRBD1 (6 bases). This CDR3 has 16 amino acids. Germline lookup yields CDR1 KGHDR and CDR2 SFDVKD. CDR3 sequence reads: CTTSDFAGTSYNEQFF. Here the CDR3 DNA reads TGTACCACCAGTGATTTCGCCGGGACAAGTTACAATGAGCAGTTCTTC.

In regard to this clonotype: The junction differs from germline at one of its ends, possibly a read error. The genes are TRBV6-2 or TRBV6-3 and TRBJ2-1; D call uncertain. CDR3 length equals 14 residues. CDR1 is MNHEY and CDR2 is SVGEGT in the germline V gene. The CDR3 DNA follows: TGTGCCTGCAGTTACGGGTCTTATAGTAGGGAGCAGTTCTTC. Translation: CACSYGSYSREQFF.

The V and J genes are TRBV14 and TRBJ2-7; no firm D call. Trimming shortened V by 8 bases and J by 1 base, and 12 bases separated the two germline ends. CDR3 length: 13 amino acids. CDR1 SGHDN and CDR2 FVKESK come from the germline V gene. The CDR3 spells CASCTQGSYEQYF. CDR3 in DNA: TGTGCCAGCTGCACACAAGGGTCCTACGAGCAGTACTTC.

The chain is built from TRBV28 and TRBJ2-5; 8 bases match TRBD2. V was pared by 2 bases and J by 5 bases, with 13 bases of the junction left unmatched. The CDR3 contains 17 residues. Germline V gene lookup returns CDR1 MDHEN and CDR2 SYDVKM. The CDR3 region has the DNA TGTGCCAGCAGTTTAATTGTCGATAGCGGGATGATTGAGACCCAGTACTTC. Protein: CASSLIVDSGMIETQYF.